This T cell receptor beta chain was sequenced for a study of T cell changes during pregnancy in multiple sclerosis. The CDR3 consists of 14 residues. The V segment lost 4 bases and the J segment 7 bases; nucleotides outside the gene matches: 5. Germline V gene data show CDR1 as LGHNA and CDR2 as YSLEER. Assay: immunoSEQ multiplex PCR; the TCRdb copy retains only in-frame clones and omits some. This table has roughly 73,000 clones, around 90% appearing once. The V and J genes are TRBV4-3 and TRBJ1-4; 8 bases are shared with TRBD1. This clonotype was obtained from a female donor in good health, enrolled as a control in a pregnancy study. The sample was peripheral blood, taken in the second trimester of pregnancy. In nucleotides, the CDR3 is TGCGCCAGCAGCCCGGACAGGGATGGTGAAAAACTGTTTTTT. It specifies CASSPDRDGEKLFF.